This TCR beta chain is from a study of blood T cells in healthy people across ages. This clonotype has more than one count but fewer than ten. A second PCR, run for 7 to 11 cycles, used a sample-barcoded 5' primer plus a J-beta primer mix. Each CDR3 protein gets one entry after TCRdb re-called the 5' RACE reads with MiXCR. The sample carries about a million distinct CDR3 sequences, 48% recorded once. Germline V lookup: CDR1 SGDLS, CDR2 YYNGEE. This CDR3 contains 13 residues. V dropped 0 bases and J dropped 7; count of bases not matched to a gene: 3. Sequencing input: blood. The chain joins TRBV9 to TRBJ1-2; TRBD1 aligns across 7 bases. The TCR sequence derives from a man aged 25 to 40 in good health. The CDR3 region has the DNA TGTGCCAGCAGCGTAGCACAGGGGAGTGGCTACACCTTC. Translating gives CASSVAQGSGYTF.